The 2 T cell receptor beta chains reported below all come from one sample, sequenced in a study of cytomegalovirus exposure and HLA in healthy donors. The PCR ran on 60 Vbeta and 13 Jbeta primers. Libraries were prepared by immunoSEQ multiplex PCR; TCRdb keeps only in-frame clonotypes and omits some of them. The sample contains around 210,000 clones, roughly 73% of which appear only once. Sequenced: PBMCs. These receptors were taken from a boy aged 5-17 years in good health and CMV-seronegative.

The chain is built from TRBV10-3 and TRBJ2-7, with 9 bases that match TRBD2. This CDR3 is built from 15 residues. V dropped 3 bases and J dropped 3; count of bases not matched to a gene: 6. Germline assignment: CDR1 ENHRY and CDR2 SYGVKD. CDR3 sequence (DNA): TGTGCCATCAGTGATATGGTAGCGGGAGACTACGAGCAGTACTTC. Its protein product is CAISDMVAGDYEQYF.

This clone has just one count. The V call is TRBV5-4, the J call TRBJ1-1; perhaps TRBD1 as D (6 bases). CDR1 and CDR2 from the germline V gene are SGHNT and YYREEE (reference sequence). The CDR3 has 15 amino acids. V was trimmed by 3 bases and J by 0 bases, leaving 12 bases between them. This chain's CDR3 is CASSSPTGMNTEAFF. In DNA, the CDR3 is TGTGCCAGCAGCTCACCGACAGGTATGAACACTGAAGCTTTCTTT.